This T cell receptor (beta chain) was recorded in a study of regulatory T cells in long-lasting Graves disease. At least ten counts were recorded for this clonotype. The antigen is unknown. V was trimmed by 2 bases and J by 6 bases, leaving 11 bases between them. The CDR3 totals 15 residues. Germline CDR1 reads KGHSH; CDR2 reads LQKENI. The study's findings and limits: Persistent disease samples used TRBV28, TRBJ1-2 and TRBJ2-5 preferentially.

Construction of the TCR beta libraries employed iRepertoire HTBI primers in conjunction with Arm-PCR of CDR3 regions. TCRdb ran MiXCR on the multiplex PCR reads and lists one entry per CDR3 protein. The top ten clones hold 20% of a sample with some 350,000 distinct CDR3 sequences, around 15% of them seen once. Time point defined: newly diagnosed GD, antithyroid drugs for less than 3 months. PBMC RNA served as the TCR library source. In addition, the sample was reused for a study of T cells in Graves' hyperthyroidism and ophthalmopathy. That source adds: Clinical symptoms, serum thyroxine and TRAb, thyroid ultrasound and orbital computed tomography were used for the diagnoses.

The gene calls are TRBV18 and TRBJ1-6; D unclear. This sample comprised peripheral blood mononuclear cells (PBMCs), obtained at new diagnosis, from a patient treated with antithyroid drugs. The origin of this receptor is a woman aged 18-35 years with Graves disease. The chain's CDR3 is CASSPLGLGNSPLHF. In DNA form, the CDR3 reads TGTGCCAGCTCACCATTGGGGTTGGGTAATTCACCCCTCCACTTT. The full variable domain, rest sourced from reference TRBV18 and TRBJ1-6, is NAGVMQNPRHLVRRRGQEARLRCSPMKGHSHVYWYRQLPEEGLKFMVYLQKENIIDESGMPKERFSAEFPKEGPSILRIQQVVRGDSAAYFCASSPLGLGNSPLHFGNGTRLTVT.